A single TCR beta chain is shown here with its context. The CDR3 is made up of 13 amino acids. CDR1 and CDR2 from the germline V gene are DFQATT and SNEGSKA (reference sequence). The V and J ends lost 3 bases and 5 bases respectively, with 13 bases between them. These data are taken from a study of T-cell memory formation after mild COVID-19. On the study more broadly: Largely donor-specific sequence clusters came from two donors.

TCRdb ran MiXCR on the 5' RACE reads and lists one entry per CDR3 protein. The sample shows around 250,000 distinct CDR3 sequences, roughly 10% of them seen only once. This TCR was recovered from a man younger than 30 who had mild COVID-19 (a few samples of this study predate the infection). Cell type and time point are not known. Sequenced input: PBMCs or a T cell subset sorted from them (not recorded which). This chain joins TRBV20-1 and TRBJ2-5; D possibly corresponds to TRBD2 (6 bases). The CDR3 coding sequence is TGCAGTGCTAGCGAGGAGGGGCGCGAGACCCAGTACTTC. Translated: CSASEEGRETQYF.